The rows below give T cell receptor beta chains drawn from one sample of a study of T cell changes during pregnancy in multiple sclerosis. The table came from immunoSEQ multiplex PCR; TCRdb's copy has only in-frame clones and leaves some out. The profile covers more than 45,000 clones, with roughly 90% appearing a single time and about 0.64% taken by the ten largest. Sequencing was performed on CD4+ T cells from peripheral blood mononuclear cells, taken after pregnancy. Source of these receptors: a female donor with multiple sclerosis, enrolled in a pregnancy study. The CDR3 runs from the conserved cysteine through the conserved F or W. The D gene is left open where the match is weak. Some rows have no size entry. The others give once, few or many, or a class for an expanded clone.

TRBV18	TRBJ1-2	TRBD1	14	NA	CASSPGTGGYGYTF	TGTGCCAGCTCACCCGGGACAGGGGGATACGGCTACACCTTC
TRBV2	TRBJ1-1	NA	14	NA	CASSEVSGNTEAFF	TGTGCCAGCAGTGAAGTGTCCGGGAACACTGAAGCTTTCTTT
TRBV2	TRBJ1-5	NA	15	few	CASSERSGGNQPQHF	TGTGCCAGCAGTGAGAGGTCCGGGGGCAATCAGCCCCAGCATTTT
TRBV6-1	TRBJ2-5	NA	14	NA	CASSGGGAQETQYF	TGTGCCAGCTCCGGCGGCGGGGCACAAGAGACCCAGTACTTC
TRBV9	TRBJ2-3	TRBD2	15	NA	CASSGTSGGTDTQYF	TGTGCCAGCAGCGGGACTAGCGGGGGCACAGATACGCAGTATTTT
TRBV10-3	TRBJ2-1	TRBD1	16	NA	CASRGRTDPRGNEQFF	TGTGCCAGCCGGGGCCGCACAGACCCCAGGGGGAATGAGCAGTTCTTC
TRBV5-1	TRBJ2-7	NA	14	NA	CASSSLAGEREQYF	TGCGCCAGCAGCTCGTTGGCAGGGGAGAGGGAGCAGTACTTC
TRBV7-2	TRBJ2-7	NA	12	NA	CASSQREYEQYF	TGTGCCAGCAGTCAAAGGGAGTACGAGCAGTACTTC
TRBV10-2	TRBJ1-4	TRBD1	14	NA	CASRTQGPGEKLFF	TGCGCCAGCCGAACACAGGGGCCGGGTGAAAAACTGTTTTTT
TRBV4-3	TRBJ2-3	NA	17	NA	CASSQYGPQGSTDTQYF	TGCGCCAGCAGCCAATATGGGCCCCAGGGAAGCACAGATACGCAGTATTTT
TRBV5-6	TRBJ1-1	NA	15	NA	CASSLRMTGNTEAFF	TGTGCCAGCAGCTTACGTATGACGGGGAACACTGAAGCTTTCTTT
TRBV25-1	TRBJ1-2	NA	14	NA	CASSEGGRNYGYTF	TGTGCCAGCAGTGAAGGTGGCCGAAACTATGGCTACACCTTC
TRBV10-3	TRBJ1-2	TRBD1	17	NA	CAISESGQGPPGYGYTF	TGTGCCATCAGTGAGTCGGGACAGGGACCGCCAGGCTATGGCTACACCTTC
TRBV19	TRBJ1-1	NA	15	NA	CASSIDPGLNTEAFF	TGTGCCAGTAGTATTGATCCAGGGTTGAACACTGAAGCTTTCTTT
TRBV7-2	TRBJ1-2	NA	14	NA	CASSLARTADGYTF	TGTGCCAGCAGCTTAGCCAGGACAGCGGATGGCTACACCTTC
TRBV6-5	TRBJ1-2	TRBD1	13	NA	CASSPQGAGGYTF	TGTGCCAGCAGCCCACAGGGGGCAGGGGGCTACACCTTC
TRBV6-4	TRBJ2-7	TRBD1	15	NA	CASSDGRQGPYEQYF	TGTGCCAGCAGTGACGGTCGACAGGGTCCCTACGAGCAGTACTTC
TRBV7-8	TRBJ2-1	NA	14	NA	CALSRGSSYNEQFF	TGTGCCTTAAGTAGGGGGAGCTCCTACAATGAGCAGTTCTTC
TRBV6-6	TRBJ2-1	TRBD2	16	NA	CASSFVSGGTYNEQFF	TGTGCCAGCAGTTTCGTTAGCGGGGGTACCTACAATGAGCAGTTCTTC
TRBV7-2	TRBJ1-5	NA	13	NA	CASSSLIDQPQHF	TGTGCCAGCAGCTCATTGATAGATCAGCCCCAGCATTTT
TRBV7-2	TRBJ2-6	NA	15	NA	CASSPQGPGANVLTF	TGTGCCAGCAGCCCACAGGGTCCTGGGGCCAACGTCCTGACTTTC
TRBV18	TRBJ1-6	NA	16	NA	CASSLETGARGSPLHF	TGTGCCAGCTCACTAGAGACAGGTGCACGGGGTTCACCCCTCCACTTT
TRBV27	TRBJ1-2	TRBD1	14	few	CASSPRTGPYGYTF	TGTGCCAGCAGTCCCCGGACAGGGCCCTATGGCTACACCTTC
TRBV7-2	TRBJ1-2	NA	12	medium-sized	CASSMNYYGYTF	TGTGCCAGCAGCATGAACTACTATGGCTACACCTTC
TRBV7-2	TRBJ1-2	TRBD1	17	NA	CASSSSGGTGRHYGYTF	TGTGCCAGCAGCTCCTCAGGAGGGACAGGGAGGCACTATGGCTACACCTTC
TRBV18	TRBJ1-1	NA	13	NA	CASSSSRDTEAFF	TGTGCCAGCTCATCTTCCCGGGACACTGAAGCTTTCTTT
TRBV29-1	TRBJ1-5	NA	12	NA	CSAQGPNQPQHF	TGCAGCGCCCAGGGGCCAAATCAGCCCCAGCATTTT
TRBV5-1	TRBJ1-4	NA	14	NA	CASSLDSPNEKLFF	TGCGCCAGCAGCTTGGACAGCCCTAATGAAAAACTGTTTTTT
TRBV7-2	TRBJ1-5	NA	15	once	CASSLWRGSNQPQHF	TGTGCCAGCAGCTTATGGAGGGGTAGCAATCAGCCCCAGCATTTT
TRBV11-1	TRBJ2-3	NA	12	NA	CASSLARNTQYF	TGTGCCAGCAGCTTAGCGAGAAATACGCAGTATTTT
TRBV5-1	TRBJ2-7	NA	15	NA	CASSFEGPSSYEQYF	TGCGCCAGCAGCTTCGAGGGCCCGAGCTCCTACGAGCAGTACTTC
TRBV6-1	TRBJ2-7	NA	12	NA	CASMGDTYEQYF	TGTGCCTCCATGGGGGACACCTACGAGCAGTACTTC
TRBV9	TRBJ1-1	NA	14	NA	CASSVGRIGAEAFF	TGTGCCAGCAGCGTAGGACGTATCGGGGCTGAAGCTTTCTTT
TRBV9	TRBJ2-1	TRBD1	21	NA	CASSGRTLDRAHTYSYNEQFF	TGTGCCAGCAGTGGCCGAACTTTGGACAGGGCCCACACTTACTCCTACAATGAGCAGTTCTTC
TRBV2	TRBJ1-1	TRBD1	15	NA	CASSGQGALNTEAFF	TGTGCCAGCAGTGGCCAGGGGGCCTTGAACACTGAAGCTTTCTTT
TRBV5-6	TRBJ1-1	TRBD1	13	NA	CASWTGAGTEAFF	TGTGCCAGCTGGACAGGGGCCGGCACTGAAGCTTTCTTT
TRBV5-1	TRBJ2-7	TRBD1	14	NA	CASSLTGEGYEQYF	TGCGCCAGCAGCCTGACAGGGGAAGGGTACGAGCAGTACTTC
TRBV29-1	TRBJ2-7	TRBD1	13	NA	CSVPGQGLGEQYF	TGCAGCGTTCCGGGACAGGGGCTTGGGGAGCAGTACTTC
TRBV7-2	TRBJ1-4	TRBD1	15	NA	CASSLEGQLNEKLFF	TGTGCCAGCAGCTTAGAGGGACAGCTGAATGAAAAACTGTTTTTT
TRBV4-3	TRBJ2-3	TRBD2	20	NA	CASSQELASGGDGGADTQYF	TGCGCCAGCAGCCAAGAGTTGGCTAGCGGGGGGGACGGTGGGGCAGATACGCAGTATTTT
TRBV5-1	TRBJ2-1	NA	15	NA	CASSPGLAEYNEQFF	TGCGCCAGCAGCCCCGGTTTAGCCGAGTACAATGAGCAGTTCTTC
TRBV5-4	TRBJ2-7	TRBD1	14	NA	CASSSGDRPYEQYF	TGTGCCAGCAGCTCCGGGGACAGACCCTACGAGCAGTACTTC
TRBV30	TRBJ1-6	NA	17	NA	CAWSVSRTSSYNSPLHF	TGTGCCTGGAGTGTATCGCGGACTAGCTCCTATAATTCACCCCTCCACTTT
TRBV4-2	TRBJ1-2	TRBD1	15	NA	CASSQGQGAEEGYTF	TGTGCCAGCAGCCAGGGCCAGGGGGCAGAAGAAGGCTACACCTTC
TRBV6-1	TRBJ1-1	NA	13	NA	CASSDGRVTEAFF	TGTGCCAGCAGTGATGGTCGGGTTACTGAAGCTTTCTTT
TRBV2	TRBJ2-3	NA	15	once	CASRLRDSSTDTQYF	TGTGCCAGCAGGTTGAGGGATTCTAGCACAGATACGCAGTATTTT
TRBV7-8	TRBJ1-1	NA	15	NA	CASSLGQGRDTEAFF	TGTGCCAGCAGCTTAGGGCAGGGGCGGGACACTGAAGCTTTCTTT
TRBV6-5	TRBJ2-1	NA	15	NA	CASSKRGRGREAQFF	TGTGCCAGCAGTAAAAGGGGGCGAGGTAGGGAGGCGCAGTTCTTC
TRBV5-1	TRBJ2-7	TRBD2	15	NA	CASSLEGLAGREQYF	TGCGCCAGCAGCTTGGAGGGACTAGCGGGGCGCGAGCAGTACTTC
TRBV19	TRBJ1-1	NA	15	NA	CASSMGRSAGTEAFF	TGTGCCAGTAGTATGGGGCGCTCCGCGGGAACTGAAGCTTTCTTT
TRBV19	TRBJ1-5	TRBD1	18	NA	CASSTPGQGIYSNQPQHF	TGTGCCAGTAGTACTCCGGGACAGGGAATATATAGCAATCAGCCCCAGCATTTT
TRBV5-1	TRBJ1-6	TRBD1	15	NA	CASSLGDRERTPLHF	TGCGCCAGCAGCTTGGGGGACAGGGAGAGGACACCCCTCCACTTT
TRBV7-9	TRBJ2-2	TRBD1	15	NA	CASSVRTGDTGELFF	TGTGCCAGCAGTGTCCGGACAGGGGACACCGGGGAGCTGTTTTTT